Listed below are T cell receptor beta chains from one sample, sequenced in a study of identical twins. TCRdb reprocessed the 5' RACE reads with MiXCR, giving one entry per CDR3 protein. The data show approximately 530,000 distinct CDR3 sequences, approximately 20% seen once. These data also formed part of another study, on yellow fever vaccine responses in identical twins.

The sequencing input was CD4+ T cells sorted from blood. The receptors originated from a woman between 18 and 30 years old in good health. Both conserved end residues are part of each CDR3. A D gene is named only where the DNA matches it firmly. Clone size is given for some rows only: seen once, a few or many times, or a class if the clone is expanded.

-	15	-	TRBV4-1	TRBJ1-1	CASSQGRVRNTEAFF	TGCGCCAGCAGCCAAGGCCGAGTACGGAACACTGAAGCTTTCTTT
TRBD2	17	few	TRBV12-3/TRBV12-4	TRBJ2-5	CASSHTKLAGGRETQYF	TGTGCCAGCAGCCATACTAAACTAGCGGGAGGTCGAGAGACCCAGTACTTC
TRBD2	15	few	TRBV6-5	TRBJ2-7	CASSYGASGPYEQYF	TGTGCCAGCAGTTACGGGGCTAGCGGGCCCTACGAGCAGTACTTC
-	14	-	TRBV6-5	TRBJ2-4	CASSYVPSGNIQYF	TGTGCCAGCAGTTACGTGCCCTCTGGAAACATTCAGTACTTC
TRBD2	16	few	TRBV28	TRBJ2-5	CASRPRTSGGGETQYF	TGTGCCAGCAGACCCCGTACTAGCGGGGGTGGAGAGACCCAGTACTTC
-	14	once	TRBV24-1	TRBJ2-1	CATSDSIPFVGQFF	TGTGCCACCAGTGATTCTATACCCTTCGTCGGGCAGTTCTTC
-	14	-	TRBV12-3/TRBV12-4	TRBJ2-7	CASSRGTVLTEQYF	TGTGCCAGCAGCCGCGGGACAGTATTGACCGAGCAGTACTTC
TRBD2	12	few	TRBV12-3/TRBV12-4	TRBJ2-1	CASSRTSGLQFF	TGTGCCAGCAGCCGAACTAGCGGGTTGCAGTTCTTC
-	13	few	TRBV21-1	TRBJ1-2	CARRGQANYGYTF	TGTGCCAGACGGGGACAGGCAAACTATGGCTACACCTTC
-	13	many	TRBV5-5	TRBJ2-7	CASSLDRTYEQYF	TGTGCCAGCAGTCTCGACAGGACCTACGAGCAGTACTTC
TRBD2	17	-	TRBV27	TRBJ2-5	CASSVAAGTRSQETQYF	TGTGCCAGCAGTGTGGCCGCCGGGACTAGAAGCCAAGAGACCCAGTACTTC
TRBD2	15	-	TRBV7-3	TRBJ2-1	CASSTDGTSGSSRFF	TGTGCCAGCAGTACGGACGGGACTAGCGGGAGTTCTCGGTTCTTC
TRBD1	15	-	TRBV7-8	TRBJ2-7	CASSSRQGEAYEQYF	TGTGCCAGCAGCTCACGACAGGGGGAGGCCTACGAGCAGTACTTC
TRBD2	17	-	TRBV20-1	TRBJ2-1	CSARDLAGGSSYNEQFF	TGCAGTGCTAGAGATCTAGCGGGAGGGAGCTCCTACAATGAGCAGTTCTTC
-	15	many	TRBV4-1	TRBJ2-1	CASTNTLAVYNEQFF	TGCGCCAGCACCAACACCCTCGCAGTTTACAATGAGCAGTTCTTC
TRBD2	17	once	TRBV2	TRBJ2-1	CASSDLRGLAGTNEQFF	TGTGCCAGCAGTGACCTTCGGGGACTAGCGGGGACCAATGAGCAGTTCTTC
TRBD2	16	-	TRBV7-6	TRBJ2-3	CASSLGWTSSTDTQYF	TGTGCCAGCAGCTTAGGGTGGACTAGCAGCACAGATACGCAGTATTTT
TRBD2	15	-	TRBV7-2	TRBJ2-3	CASSKTAGGADTQYF	TGTGCCAGCAGCAAAACAGCGGGGGGAGCAGATACGCAGTATTTT
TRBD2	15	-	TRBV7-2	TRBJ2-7	CASSPAGTSIYEQYF	TGTGCCAGCAGCCCCGCCGGGACTAGCATATACGAGCAGTACTTC
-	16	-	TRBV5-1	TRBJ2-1	CASSLESGLWDNEQFF	TGCGCCAGCAGCTTGGAGAGCGGGCTATGGGACAATGAGCAGTTCTTC
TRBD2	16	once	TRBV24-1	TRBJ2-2	CATSDPRSGGTGELFF	TGTGCCACCAGTGATCCCCGTAGCGGGGGGACCGGGGAGCTGTTTTTT
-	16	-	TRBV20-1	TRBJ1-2	CSARAPTAIGENGYTF	TGCAGTGCTAGAGCCCCGACGGCCATAGGAGAAAATGGCTACACCTTC
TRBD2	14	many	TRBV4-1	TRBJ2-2	CASGLAGGTGELFF	TGCGCCAGTGGACTAGCGGGAGGAACCGGGGAGCTGTTTTTT
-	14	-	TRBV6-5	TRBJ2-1	CASSYSGRVDEQFF	TGTGCCAGCAGTTATAGCGGAAGGGTTGATGAGCAGTTCTTC
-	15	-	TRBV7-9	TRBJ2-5	CASSLDGTIQETQYF	TGTGCCAGCAGCTTAGATGGTACGATCCAAGAGACCCAGTACTTC
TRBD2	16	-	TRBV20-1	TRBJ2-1	CCATHPVAGGGDEQFF	TGCTGTGCAACGCACCCCGTTGCGGGAGGGGGAGATGAGCAGTTCTTC
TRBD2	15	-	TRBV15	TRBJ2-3	CATSRAGGTEDTQYF	TGTGCCACCAGCAGAGCGGGGGGGACCGAAGATACGCAGTATTTT
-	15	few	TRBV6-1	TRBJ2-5	CASSELRGGGETQYF	TGTGCCAGCAGTGAATTAAGGGGTGGAGGGGAGACCCAGTACTTC
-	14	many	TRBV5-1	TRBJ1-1	CASSLASGNTEAFF	TGCGCCAGCAGCTTGGCCAGCGGGAACACTGAAGCTTTCTTT
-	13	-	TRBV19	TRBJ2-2	CASSKFSTGELFF	TGTGCCAGTAGCAAGTTTAGCACCGGGGAGCTGTTTTTT
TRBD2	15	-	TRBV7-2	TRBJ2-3	CASSLGGRVPDTQYF	TGTGCCAGCAGCTTAGGCGGGAGGGTCCCAGATACGCAGTATTTT
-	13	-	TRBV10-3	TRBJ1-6	CAITGTSDSPLHF	TGTGCCATCACCGGGACATCGGATTCACCCCTCCACTTT
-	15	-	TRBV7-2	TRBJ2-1	CASSSPWTGYNEQFF	TGTGCCAGCAGCTCCCCTTGGACGGGATACAATGAGCAGTTCTTC
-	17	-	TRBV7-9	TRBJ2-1	CASSLRTVVPNYNEQFF	TGTGCCAGCAGCTTACGGACGGTCGTACCTAACTACAATGAGCAGTTCTTC
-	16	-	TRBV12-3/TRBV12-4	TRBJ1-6	CASSPIPDRINSPLHF	TGTGCCAGCAGTCCAATACCTGACAGGATTAATTCACCCCTCCACTTT
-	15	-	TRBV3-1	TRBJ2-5	CASSQGDRNAGTQYF	TGTGCCAGCAGCCAAGGGGACCGCAATGCCGGGACCCAGTACTTC
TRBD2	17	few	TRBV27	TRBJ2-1	CASSSVIAGISQNEQFF	TGTGCCAGCAGTTCCGTTATAGCGGGAATTTCCCAAAATGAGCAGTTCTTC
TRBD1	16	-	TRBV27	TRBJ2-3	CASSSRNRGGTDTQYF	TGTGCCAGCAGTTCTAGAAACAGGGGGGGCACAGATACGCAGTATTTT
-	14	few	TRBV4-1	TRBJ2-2	CASSQEGISGELFF	TGCGCCAGCAGCCAAGAAGGAATTTCCGGGGAGCTGTTTTTT